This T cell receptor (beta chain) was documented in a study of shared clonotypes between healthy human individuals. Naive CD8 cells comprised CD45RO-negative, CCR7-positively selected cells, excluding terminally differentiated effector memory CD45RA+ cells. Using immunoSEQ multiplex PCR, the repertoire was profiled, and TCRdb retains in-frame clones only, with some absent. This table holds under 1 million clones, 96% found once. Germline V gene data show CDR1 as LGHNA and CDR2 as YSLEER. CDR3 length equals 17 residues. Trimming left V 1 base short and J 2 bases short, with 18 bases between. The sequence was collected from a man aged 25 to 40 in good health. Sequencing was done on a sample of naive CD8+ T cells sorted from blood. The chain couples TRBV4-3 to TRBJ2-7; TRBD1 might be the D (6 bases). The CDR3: CASSQVTARGSPYEQYF. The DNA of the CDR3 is TGCGCCAGCAGCCAAGTGACGGCGAGGGGGAGCCCCTACGAGCAGTACTTC.